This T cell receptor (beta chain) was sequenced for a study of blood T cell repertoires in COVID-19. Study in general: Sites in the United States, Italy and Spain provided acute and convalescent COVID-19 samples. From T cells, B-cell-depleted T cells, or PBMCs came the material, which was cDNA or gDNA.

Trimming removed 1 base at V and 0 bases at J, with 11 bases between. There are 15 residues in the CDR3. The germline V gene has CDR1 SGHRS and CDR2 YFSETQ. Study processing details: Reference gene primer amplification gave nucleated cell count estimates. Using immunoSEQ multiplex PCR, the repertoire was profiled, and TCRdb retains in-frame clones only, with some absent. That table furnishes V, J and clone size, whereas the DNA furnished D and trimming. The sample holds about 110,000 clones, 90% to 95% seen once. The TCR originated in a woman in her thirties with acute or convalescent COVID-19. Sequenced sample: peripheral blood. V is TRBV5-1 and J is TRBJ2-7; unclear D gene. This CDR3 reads CASSLRQAFSYEQYF. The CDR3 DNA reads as TGCGCCAGCAGCTTGAGGCAGGCCTTCTCCTACGAGCAGTACTTC.